This entry describes one T cell receptor (beta chain). Its antigen is not known. Relapse was seen in all patients after autologous stem cell transplantation, and brentuximab vedotin exposure was variable. The entry originates in a study of PD-1 blockade in classical Hodgkin lymphoma. Study in general: Intravenous nivolumab at 3 mg/kg was given to patients every 2 weeks. Study-wide points: Those achieving complete response showed baseline diversity like newly diagnosed patients. CD4+ TCR diversity climbed significantly by C4D1, unlike CD8+ TCR diversity.

CDR1 SGHRS and CDR2 YFSETQ come from the germline V gene. V gave up 6 bases and J gave up 4 bases; unmatched junction bases: 4. The CDR3 consists of 13 residues. Data came from immunoSEQ multiplex PCR; TCRdb stores just in-frame clones and leaves some out. The sample has roughly 140,000 clones; just under 80% are singletons. Specimen: peripheral blood mononuclear cells (PBMCs), collected before the second cycle of nivolumab. V and J are TRBV5-1 and TRBJ2-3; 8 nucleotides match TRBD2. The source of this sequence is a human donor with classical Hodgkin lymphoma. CDR3 coding DNA: TGCGCCAGCAATAGCGGGGAAGCAGATACGCAGTATTTT. Translation gives CASNSGEADTQYF. Based on the CDR3 plus reference TRBV5-1 and TRBJ2-3, the full variable domain is KAGVTQTPRYLIKTRGQQVTLSCSPISGHRSVSWYQQTPGQGLQFLFEYFSETQRNKGNFPGRFSGRQFSNSRSEMNVSTLELGDSALYLCASNSGEADTQYFGPGTRLTVL.